This TCR beta chain was sequenced during a study of CD8 T cells in ankylosing spondylitis. Overall study findings and caveats: A motif of 7 to 9 highly homologous TCR beta variants was seen as apparently characteristic of ankylosing spondylitis blood.

The J segment lost 4 bases and the V segment lost 6 bases, leaving 13 bases of the junction unmatched. This CDR3 is 16 amino acids long. The germline CDR1 and CDR2 sequences are SGHRS and YFSETQ. Generation of TCR beta libraries employed quantitative 5'-RACE incorporating molecular barcodes. TCRdb processed the 5' RACE reads anew with MiXCR; each CDR3 protein has one entry. The table lists hundreds of thousands of distinct CDR3 sequences, under 8.5% of them singletons. This clonotype was recorded a few times. Its antigen is unknown. The clonotype was recovered from a female donor with ankylosing spondylitis or in good health (not recorded which). Sequencing used blood, either unsorted or a sorted T cell fraction (not recorded which). This chain joins TRBV5-1 and TRBJ1-1, with 9 bases aligning to TRBD1. Here the CDR3 DNA reads TGCGCCAGCATGGTTCGACAGGGGGGCGTGGGCACTGAAGCTTTCTTT. It yields the protein CASMVRQGGVGTEAFF. The full variable domain, completed using reference TRBV5-1 and TRBJ1-1, is KAGVTQTPRYLIKTRGQQVTLSCSPISGHRSVSWYQQTPGQGLQFLFEYFSETQRNKGNFPGRFSGRQFSNSRSEMNVSTLELGDSALYLCASMVRQGGVGTEAFFGQGTRLTVV.